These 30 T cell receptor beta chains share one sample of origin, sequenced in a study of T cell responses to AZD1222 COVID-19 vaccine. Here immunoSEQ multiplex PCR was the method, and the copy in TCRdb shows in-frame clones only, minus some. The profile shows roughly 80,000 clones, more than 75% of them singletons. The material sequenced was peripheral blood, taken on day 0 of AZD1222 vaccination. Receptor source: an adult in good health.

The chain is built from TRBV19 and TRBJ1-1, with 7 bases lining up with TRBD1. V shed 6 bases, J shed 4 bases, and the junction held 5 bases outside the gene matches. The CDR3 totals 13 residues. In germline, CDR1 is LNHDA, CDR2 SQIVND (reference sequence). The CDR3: CASSRQGSTEAFF. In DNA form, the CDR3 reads TGTGCCAGTAGCCGACAGGGTAGCACTGAAGCTTTCTTT.

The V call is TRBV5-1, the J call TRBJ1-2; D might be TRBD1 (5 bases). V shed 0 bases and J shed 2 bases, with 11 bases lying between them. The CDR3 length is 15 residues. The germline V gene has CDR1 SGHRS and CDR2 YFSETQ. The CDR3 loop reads CASSLGGAPNYGYTF. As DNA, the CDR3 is TGCGCCAGCAGCTTGGGAGGGGCCCCCAACTATGGCTACACCTTC.

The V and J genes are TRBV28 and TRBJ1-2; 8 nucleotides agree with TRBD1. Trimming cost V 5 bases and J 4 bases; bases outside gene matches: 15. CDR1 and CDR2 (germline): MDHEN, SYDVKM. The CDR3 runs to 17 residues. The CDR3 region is CASSRSHTGGLVYGYTF. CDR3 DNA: TGTGCCAGCAGTAGATCCCATACAGGGGGACTCGTCTATGGCTACACCTTC.

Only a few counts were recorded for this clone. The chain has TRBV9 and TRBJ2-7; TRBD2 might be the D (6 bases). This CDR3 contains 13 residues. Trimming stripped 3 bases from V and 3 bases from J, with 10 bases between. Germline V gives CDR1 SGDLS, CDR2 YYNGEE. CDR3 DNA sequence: TGTGCCAGCAGCGGCCAGGGAGGCTACGAGCAGTACTTC. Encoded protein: CASSGQGGYEQYF. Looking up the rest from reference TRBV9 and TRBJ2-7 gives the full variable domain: DSGVTQTPKHLITATGQRVTLRCSPRSGDLSVYWYQQSLDQGLQFLIQYYNGEERAKGNILERFSAQQFPDLHSELNLSSLELGDSALYFCASSGQGGYEQYFGPGTRLTVT.

This CDR3 is CASSPSPTYNSPLHF. Written as DNA, the CDR3 is TGTGCCAGCAGTCCTTCGCCCACGTATAATTCACCCCTCCACTTT. The genes are TRBV2 and TRBJ1-6; D gene uncertain. Germline CDR1 reads SNHLY; CDR2 reads FYNNEI. V was shortened by 5 bases and J by 4 bases, with 12 bases between the two germline ends. This CDR3 is built from 15 residues.

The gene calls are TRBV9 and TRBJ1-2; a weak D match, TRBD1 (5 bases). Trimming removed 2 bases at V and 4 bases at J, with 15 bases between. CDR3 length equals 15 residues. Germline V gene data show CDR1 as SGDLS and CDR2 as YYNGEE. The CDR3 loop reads CASSVTSGTTYGYTF. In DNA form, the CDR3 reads TGTGCCAGCAGCGTTACGTCCGGGACCACCTATGGCTACACCTTC.

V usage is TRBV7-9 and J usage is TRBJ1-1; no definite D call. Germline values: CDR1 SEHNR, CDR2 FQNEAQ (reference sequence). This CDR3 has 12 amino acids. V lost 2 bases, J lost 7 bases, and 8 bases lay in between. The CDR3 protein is CASSLRTREAFF. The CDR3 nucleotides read TGTGCCAGCAGCTTAAGGACGCGTGAAGCTTTCTTT.

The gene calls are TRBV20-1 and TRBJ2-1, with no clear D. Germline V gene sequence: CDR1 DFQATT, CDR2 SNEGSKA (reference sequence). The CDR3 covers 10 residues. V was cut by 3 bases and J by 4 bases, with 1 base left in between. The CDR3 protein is CSASYNEQFF. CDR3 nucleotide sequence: TGCAGTGCTAGTTACAATGAGCAGTTCTTC.

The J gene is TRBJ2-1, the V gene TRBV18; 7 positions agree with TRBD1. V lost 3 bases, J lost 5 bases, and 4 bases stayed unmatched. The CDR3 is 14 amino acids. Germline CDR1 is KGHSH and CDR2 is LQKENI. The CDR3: CASSPSGTDNEQFF. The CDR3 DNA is TGTGCCAGCTCACCCTCCGGGACAGACAATGAGCAGTTCTTC.

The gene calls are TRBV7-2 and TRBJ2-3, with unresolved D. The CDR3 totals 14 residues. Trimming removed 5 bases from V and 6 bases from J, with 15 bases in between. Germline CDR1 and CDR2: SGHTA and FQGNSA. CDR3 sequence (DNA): TGTGCCAGCAGCGCCCGGCGCCTTGTTGATACGCAGTATTTT. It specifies CASSARRLVDTQYF.

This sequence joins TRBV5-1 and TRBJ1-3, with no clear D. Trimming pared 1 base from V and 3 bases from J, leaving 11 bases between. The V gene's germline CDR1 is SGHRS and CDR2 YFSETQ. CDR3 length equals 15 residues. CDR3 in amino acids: CASSLTGLNGNTIYF. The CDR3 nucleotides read TGCGCCAGCAGCTTGACCGGGCTAAATGGAAACACCATATATTTT.

The CDR3 loop reads CASSMTGGNQPQHF. The CDR3, as DNA: TGTGCCAGCAGTATGACAGGGGGTAATCAGCCCCAGCATTTT. The chain recombines TRBV6-4 with TRBJ1-5; 9 bases align to TRBD1. Germline assignment: CDR1 MRHNA and CDR2 SNTAGT. Germline trimming cut 5 bases from V and 4 bases from J; bases unmatched to any gene: 3. CDR3 size: 14 residues.

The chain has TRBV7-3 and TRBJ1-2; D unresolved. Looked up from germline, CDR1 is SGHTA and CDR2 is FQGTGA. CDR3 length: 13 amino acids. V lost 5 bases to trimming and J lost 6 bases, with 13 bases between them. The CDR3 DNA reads TGTGCCAGCAGCCGCAAACCGATGGATGGCTACACCTTC. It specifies CASSRKPMDGYTF.

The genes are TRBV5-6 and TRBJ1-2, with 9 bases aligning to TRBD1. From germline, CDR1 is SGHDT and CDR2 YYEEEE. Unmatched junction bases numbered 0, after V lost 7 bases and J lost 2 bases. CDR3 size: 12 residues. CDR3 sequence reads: CASGQGNYGYTF. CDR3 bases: TGTGCCAGCGGACAGGGGAACTATGGCTACACCTTC.

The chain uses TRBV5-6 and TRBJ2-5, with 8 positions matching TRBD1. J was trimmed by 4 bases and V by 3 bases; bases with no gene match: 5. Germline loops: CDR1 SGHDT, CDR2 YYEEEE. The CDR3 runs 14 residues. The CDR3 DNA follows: TGTGCCAGCAGCTACCTCGACAGGGGAGAGACCCAGTACTTC. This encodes CASSYLDRGETQYF.

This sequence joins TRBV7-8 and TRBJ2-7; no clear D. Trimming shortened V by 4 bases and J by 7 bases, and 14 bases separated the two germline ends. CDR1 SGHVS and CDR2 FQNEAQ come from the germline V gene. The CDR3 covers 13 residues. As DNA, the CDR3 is TGTGCCAGCAGCTCTCCCGCAGCTTGGGAGCAGTACTTC. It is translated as CASSSPAAWEQYF.

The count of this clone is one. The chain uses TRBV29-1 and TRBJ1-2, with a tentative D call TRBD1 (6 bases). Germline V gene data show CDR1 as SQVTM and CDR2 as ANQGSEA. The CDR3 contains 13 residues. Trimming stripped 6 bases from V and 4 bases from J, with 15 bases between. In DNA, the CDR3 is TGCAGCGTATCGGATAGGGGGGCCTATGGCTACACCTTC. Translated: CSVSDRGAYGYTF.

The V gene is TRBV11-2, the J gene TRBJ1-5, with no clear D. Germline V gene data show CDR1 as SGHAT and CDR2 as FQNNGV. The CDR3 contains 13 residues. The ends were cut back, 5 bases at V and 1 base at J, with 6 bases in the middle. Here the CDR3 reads CASSPDSNQPQHF. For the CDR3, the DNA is TGTGCCAGCAGCCCCGACAGCAATCAGCCCCAGCATTTT.

CDR3 amino acids: CASSLGQGNYGYTF. The DNA of the CDR3 is TGTGCCAGCAGCTTAGGACAGGGCAACTATGGCTACACCTTC. The chain couples TRBV5-4 to TRBJ1-2, with 8 positions matching TRBD1. Per the germline V gene, CDR1 is SGHNT and CDR2 is YYREEE (reference sequence). There are 14 residues in the CDR3. V dropped 2 bases and J dropped 2; count of bases not matched to a gene: 2.

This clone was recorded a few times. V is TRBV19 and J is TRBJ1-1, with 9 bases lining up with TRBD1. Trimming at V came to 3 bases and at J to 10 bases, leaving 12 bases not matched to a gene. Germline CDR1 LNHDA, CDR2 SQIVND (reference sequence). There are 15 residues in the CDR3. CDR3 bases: TGTGCCAGTAGTATTGGGACAGGGACGCTCGAAGTAGCTTTCTTT. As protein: CASSIGTGTLEVAFF. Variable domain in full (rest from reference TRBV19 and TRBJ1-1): DGGITQSPKYLFRKEGQNVTLSCEQNLNHDAMYWYRQDPGQGLRLIYYSQIVNDFQKGDIAEGYSVSREKKESFPLTVTSAQKNPTAFYLCASSIGTGTLEVAFFGQGTRLTVV.

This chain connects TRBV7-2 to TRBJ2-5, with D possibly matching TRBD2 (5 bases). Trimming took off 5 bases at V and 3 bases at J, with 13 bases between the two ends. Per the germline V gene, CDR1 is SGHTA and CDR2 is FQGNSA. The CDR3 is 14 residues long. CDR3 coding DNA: TGTGCCAGCAGCGGAGGAGGTCAGGAAGAGACCCAGTACTTC. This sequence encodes CASSGGGQEETQYF. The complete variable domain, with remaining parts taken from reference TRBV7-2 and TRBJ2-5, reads GAGVSQSPSNKVTEKGKDVELRCDPISGHTALYWYRQSLGQGLEFLIYFQGNSAPDKSGLPSDRFSAERTGGSVSTLTIQRTQQEDSAVYLCASSGGGQEETQYFGPGTRLLVL.

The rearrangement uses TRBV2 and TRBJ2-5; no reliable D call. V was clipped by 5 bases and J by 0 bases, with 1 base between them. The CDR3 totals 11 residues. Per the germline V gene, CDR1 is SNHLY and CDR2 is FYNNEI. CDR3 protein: CASSNQETQYF. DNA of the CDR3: TGTGCCAGCAGTAACCAAGAGACCCAGTACTTC.

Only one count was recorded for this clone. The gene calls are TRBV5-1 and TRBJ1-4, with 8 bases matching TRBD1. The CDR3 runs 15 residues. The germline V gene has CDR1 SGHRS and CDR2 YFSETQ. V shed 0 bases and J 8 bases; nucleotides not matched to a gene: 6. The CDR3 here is CASSLAAGGQEKLFF. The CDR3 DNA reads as TGCGCCAGCAGCTTGGCCGCAGGGGGCCAGGAAAAACTGTTTTTT.

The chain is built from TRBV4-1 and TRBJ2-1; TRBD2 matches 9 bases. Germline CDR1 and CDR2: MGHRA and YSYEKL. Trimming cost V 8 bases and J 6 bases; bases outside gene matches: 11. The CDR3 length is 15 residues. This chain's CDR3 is CASARGGRAANEQFF. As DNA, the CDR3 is TGCGCCAGCGCGAGGGGCGGGAGGGCCGCCAATGAGCAGTTCTTC.

CDR3 coding DNA: TGTGCCAGCAGCTCGCAGGGTCCTGGAAACACCATATATTTT. Translating it yields CASSSQGPGNTIYF. The rearrangement uses TRBV7-8 and TRBJ1-3, with D maybe TRBD1 (5 bases). Germline assignment: CDR1 SGHVS and CDR2 FQNEAQ. The germline V and J ends were trimmed by 4 bases and 2 bases, with 9 bases remaining between them. This CDR3 spans 14 amino acids.

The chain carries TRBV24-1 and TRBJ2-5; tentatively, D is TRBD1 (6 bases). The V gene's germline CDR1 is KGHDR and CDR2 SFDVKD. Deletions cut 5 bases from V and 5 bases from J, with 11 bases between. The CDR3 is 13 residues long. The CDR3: CATSAPQGETQYF. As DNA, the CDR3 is TGTGCCACCAGTGCACCTCAGGGGGAGACCCAGTACTTC.

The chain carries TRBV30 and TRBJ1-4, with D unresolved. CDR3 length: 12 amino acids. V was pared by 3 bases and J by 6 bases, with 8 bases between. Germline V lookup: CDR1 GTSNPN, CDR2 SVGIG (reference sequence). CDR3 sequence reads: CAWSPLHEKLFF. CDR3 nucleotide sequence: TGTGCCTGGAGCCCTCTCCATGAAAAACTGTTTTTT.

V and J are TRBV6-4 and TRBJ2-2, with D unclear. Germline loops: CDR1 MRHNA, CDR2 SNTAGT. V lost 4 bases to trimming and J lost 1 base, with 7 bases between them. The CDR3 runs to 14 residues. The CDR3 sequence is CASSGQMNTGELFF. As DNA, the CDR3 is TGTGCCAGCAGTGGGCAAATGAACACCGGGGAGCTGTTTTTT.

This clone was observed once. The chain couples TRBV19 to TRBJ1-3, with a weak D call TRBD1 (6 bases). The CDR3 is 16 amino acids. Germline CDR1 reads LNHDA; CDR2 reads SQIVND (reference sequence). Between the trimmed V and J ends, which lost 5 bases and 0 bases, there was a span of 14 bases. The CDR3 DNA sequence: TGTGCCAGTAGTGGCCTAGGACAGAGCTCTGGAAACACCATATATTTT. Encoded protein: CASSGLGQSSGNTIYF. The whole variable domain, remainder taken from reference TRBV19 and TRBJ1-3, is DGGITQSPKYLFRKEGQNVTLSCEQNLNHDAMYWYRQDPGQGLRLIYYSQIVNDFQKGDIAEGYSVSREKKESFPLTVTSAQKNPTAFYLCASSGLGQSSGNTIYFGEGSWLTVV.

This chain's CDR3 is CASSAGTGDEKLFF. CDR3 nucleotide sequence: TGTGCCAGCAGCGCCGGGACAGGGGATGAAAAACTGTTTTTT. The chain recombines TRBV7-7 with TRBJ1-4; 10 bases map to TRBD1. Per the germline V gene, CDR1 is SSHAT and CDR2 is FNYEAQ (reference sequence). V lost 5 bases to trimming and J lost 6 bases; unmatched junction nucleotides: 3. The CDR3 is 14 amino acids. Full variable domain (outside the CDR3, taken from reference TRBV7-7 and TRBJ1-4): GAGVSQSPRYKVTKRGQDVTLRCDPISSHATLYWYQQALGQGPEFLTYFNYEAQPDKSGLPSDRFSAERPEGSISTLTIQRTEQRDSAMYRCASSAGTGDEKLFFGSGTQLSVL.